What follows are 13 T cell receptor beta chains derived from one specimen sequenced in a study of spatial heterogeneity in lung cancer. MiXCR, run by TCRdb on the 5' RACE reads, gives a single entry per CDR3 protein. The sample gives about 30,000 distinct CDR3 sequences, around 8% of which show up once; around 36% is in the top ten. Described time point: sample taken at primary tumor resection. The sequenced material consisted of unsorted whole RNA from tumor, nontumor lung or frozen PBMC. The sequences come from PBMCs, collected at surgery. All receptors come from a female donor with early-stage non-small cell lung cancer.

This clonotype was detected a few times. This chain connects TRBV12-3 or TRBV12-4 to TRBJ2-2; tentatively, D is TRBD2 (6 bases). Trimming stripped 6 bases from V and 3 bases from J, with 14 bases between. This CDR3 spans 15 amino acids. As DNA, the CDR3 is TGTGCCAGCAGAAGGTCGGGAGTAGACACCGGGGAGCTGTTTTTT. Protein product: CASRRSGVDTGELFF.

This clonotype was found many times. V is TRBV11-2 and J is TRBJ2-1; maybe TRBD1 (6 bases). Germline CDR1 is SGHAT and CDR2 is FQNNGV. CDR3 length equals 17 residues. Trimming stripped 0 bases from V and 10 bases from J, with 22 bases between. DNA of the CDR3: TGTGCCAGCAGCTTAGATCTTCTCGGGCAGGGGAATAGGGAGCAGTTCTTC. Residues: CASSLDLLGQGNREQFF. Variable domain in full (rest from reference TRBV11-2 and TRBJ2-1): EAGVAQSPRYKIIEKRQSVAFWCNPISGHATLYWYQQILGQGPKLLIQFQNNGVVDDSQLPKDRFSAERLKGVDSTLKIQPAKLEDSAVYLCASSLDLLGQGNREQFFGPGTRLTVL.

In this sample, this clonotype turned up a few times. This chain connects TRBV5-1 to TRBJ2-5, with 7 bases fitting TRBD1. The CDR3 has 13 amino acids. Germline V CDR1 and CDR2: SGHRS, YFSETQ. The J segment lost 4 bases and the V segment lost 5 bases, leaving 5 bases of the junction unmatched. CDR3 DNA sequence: TGCGCCAGCAGACAGGGGATGATAGAGACCCAGTACTTC. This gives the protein CASRQGMIETQYF.

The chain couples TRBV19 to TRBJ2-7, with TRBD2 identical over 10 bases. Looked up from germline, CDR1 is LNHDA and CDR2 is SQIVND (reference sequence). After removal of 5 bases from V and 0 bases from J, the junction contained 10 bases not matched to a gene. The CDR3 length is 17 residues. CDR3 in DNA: TGTGCCAGTAGTCCGACGGGACTAGCGCCGAGCTCCTACGAGCAGTACTTC. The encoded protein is CASSPTGLAPSSYEQYF.

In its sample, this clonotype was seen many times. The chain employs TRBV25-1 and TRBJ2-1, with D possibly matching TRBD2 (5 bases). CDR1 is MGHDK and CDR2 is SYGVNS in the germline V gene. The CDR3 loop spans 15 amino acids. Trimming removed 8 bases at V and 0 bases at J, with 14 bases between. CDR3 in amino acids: CASGGEVGSYNEQFF. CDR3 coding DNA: TGTGCCAGCGGAGGCGAAGTTGGCTCCTACAATGAGCAGTTCTTC.

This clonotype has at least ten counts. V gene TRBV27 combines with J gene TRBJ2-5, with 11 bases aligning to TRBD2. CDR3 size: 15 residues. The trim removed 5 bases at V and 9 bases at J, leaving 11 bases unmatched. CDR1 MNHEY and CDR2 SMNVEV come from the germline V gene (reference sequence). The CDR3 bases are TGTGCCAGCAGTCCTTGGCTAGCGGGGGGCAGGGCCCAGTACTTC. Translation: CASSPWLAGGRAQYF.

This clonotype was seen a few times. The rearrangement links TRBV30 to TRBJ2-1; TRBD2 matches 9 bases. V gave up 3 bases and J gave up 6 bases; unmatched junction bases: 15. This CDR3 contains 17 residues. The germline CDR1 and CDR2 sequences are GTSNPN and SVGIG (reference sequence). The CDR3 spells CAWSRGLSGRFSNEQFF. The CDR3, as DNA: TGTGCCTGGAGCAGGGGTCTTAGCGGGAGATTCAGCAATGAGCAGTTCTTC.

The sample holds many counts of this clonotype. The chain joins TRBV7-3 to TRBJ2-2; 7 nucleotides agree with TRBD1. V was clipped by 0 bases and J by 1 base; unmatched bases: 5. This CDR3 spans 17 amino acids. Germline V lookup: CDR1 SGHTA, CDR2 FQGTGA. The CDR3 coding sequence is TGTGCCAGCAGCTTAACGCTACAGGGGTTGAACACCGGGGAGCTGTTTTTT. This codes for CASSLTLQGLNTGELFF.

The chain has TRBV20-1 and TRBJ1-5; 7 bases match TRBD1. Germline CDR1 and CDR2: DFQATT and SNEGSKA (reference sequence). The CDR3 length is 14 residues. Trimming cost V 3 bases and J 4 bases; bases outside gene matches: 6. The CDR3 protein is CSARRSRGNQPQHF. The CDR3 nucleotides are TGCAGTGCTAGGAGAAGCAGGGGGAATCAGCCCCAGCATTTT.

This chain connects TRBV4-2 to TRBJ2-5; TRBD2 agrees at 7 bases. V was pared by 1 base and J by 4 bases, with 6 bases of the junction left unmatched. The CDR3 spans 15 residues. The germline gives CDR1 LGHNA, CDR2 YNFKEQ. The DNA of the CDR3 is TGTGCCAGCAGCCAAGCGGGAGGCGTGGGAGAGACCCAGTACTTC. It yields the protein CASSQAGGVGETQYF.

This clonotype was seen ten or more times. The CDR3 loop reads CSVLQEQAFF. The CDR3 nucleotides are TGCAGCGTGCTACAGGAGCAAGCTTTCTTT. The gene calls are TRBV29-1 and TRBJ1-1; TRBD1 is a possible D gene (5 bases). The germline V gene encodes CDR1 SQVTM and CDR2 ANQGSEA. Trimming removed 6 bases at V and 9 bases at J, with 11 bases between. The CDR3 has 10 amino acids.

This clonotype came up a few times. CDR3 bases: TGTGCCAGCAGTTTTCACGGGGGGCAGCCCCAGCATTTT. Its protein is CASSFHGGQPQHF. The chain carries TRBV12-3 or TRBV12-4 and TRBJ1-5; tentatively, D is TRBD1 (5 bases). The CDR3 extends over 13 amino acids. Trimming left V 3 bases short and J 7 bases short, with 10 bases between.

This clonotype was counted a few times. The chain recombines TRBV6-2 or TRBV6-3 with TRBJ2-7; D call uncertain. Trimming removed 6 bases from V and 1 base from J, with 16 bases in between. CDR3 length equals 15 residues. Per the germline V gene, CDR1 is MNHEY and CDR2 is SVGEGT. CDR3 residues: CASRGPTTKSYEQYV. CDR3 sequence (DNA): TGTGCCAGCAGAGGACCCACCACTAAGTCCTACGAGCAGTACGTC.